This TCR beta chain was recovered during a study of T cells in Graves' hyperthyroidism and ophthalmopathy. Study summary: Peripheral blood was acquired at first diagnosis, ahead of any therapy whatsoever.

Regions amplified from RNA transcripts were the TCR beta CDR3 regions. First-round RT-PCR with HTBI primers amplified the TCR CDR3 region. TCRdb independently ran MiXCR on the multiplex PCR reads; one entry per CDR3 protein. The data contain under 750,000 distinct CDR3 sequences, around 19% of them seen just once; the ten biggest clones take up over 15%. The study excluded patients with uncontrolled infection, other autoimmune disease, pregnancy or lactation. J gave up 4 bases and V 6 bases, and 8 bases lay outside the gene matches. CDR3 size: 15 residues. Germline loops: CDR1 MNHNS, CDR2 SASEGT. This clonotype was sampled from a woman in her 50s with Graves' hyperthyroidism that later progressed to Graves' ophthalmopathy. The source material was blood. This chain links TRBV6-1 with TRBJ1-5, with TRBD1 matching over 8 bases. This CDR3 reads CASSIRQGLNQPQHF. CDR3 DNA sequence: TGTGCCAGCAGCATAAGACAGGGGTTAAATCAGCCCCAGCATTTT.